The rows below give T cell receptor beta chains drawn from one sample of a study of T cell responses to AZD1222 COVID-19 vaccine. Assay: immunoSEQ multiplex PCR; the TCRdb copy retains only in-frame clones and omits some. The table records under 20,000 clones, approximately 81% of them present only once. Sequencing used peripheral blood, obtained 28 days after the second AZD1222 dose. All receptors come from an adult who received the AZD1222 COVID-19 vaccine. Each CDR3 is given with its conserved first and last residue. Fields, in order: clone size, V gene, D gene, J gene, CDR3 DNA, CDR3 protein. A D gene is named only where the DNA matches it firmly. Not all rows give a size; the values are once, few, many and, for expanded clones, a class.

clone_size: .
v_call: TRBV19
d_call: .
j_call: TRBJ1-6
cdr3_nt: TGTGCCAGTAGTATAGGTCGGGACATCAGCTCCTATAATTCACCCCTCCACTTT
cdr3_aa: CASSIGRDISSYNSPLHF

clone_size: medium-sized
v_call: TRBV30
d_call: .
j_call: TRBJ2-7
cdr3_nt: TGTGCCTGGATCCGAGCAGCCGAGCAGTACTTC
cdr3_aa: CAWIRAAEQYF

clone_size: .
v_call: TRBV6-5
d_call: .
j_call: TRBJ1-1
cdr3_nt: TGTGCCAGCAGTTATCGACATGAGGGCACTGAAGCTTTCTTT
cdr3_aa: CASSYRHEGTEAFF

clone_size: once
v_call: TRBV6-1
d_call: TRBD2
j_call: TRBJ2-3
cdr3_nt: TGTGCCAGCAGTGAAGCAGGAGCGGGACCTGCAGATACGCAGTATTTT
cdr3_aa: CASSEAGAGPADTQYF

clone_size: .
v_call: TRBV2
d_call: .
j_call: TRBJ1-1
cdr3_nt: TGTGCCACATCAGGCGAGCTCTCCGGGGTCGCTTTCTTT
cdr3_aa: CATSGELSGVAFF

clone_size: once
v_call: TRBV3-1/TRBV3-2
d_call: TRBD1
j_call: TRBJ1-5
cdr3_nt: TGTGCCAGCAGCCTCAGGCCCCCGGGACAGGACAATCAGCCCCAGCATTTT
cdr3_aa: CASSLRPPGQDNQPQHF

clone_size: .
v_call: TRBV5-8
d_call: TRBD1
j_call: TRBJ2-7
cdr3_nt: TGTGCCAGCAGCTTGGGGACAGGGGACGAGCAGTACTTC
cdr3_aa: CASSLGTGDEQYF

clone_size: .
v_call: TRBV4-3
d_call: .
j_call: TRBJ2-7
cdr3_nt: TGCGCCAGCAGCCAAGGTTCCGGGCTGGGGAACGAGCAGTACTTC
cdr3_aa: CASSQGSGLGNEQYF

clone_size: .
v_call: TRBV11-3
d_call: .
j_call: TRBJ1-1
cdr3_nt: TGTGCCAGCAGAGCCCTTGGACAGTTGAACACTGAAGCTTTCTTT
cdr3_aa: CASRALGQLNTEAFF

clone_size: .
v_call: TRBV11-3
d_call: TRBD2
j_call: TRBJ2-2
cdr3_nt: TGTGCCAGCAGCTTAGGGGTAGCGGGATCCGGGGAGCTGTTTTTT
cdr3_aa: CASSLGVAGSGELFF

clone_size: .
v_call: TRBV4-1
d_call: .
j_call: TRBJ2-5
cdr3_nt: TGCGCCAGCAGCCAATCCTCTAGCGCCCTGAACCAAGAGACCCAGTACTTC
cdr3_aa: CASSQSSSALNQETQYF

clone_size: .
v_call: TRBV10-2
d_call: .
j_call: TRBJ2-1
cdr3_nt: TGCGCCAGCGTGGGCGAGGGCAATGAGCAGTTCTTC
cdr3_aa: CASVGEGNEQFF

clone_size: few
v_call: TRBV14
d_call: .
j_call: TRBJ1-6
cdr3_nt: TGTGCCAGCAGCCAAGAACCGTACGACGGGCTGAGTTCACCCCTCCACTTT
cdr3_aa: CASSQEPYDGLSSPLHF

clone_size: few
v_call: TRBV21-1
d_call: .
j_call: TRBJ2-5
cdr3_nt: TGTGCCAGCAGCAGGCGGCGGCTGGGGCGGGACCCTCAAGAGACCCAGTACTTC
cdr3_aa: CASSRRRLGRDPQETQYF

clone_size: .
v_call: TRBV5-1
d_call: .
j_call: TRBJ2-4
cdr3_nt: TGCGCCAGCAGCATGACACTAGGGGGGGACATTCAGTACTTC
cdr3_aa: CASSMTLGGDIQYF

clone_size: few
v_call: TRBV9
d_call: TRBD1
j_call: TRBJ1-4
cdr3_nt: TGTGCCAGCAGCGTCGGGACAGGGGGGAAGAGAGGTGAAAAACTGTTTTTT
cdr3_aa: CASSVGTGGKRGEKLFF

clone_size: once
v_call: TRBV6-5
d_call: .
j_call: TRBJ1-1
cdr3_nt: TGTGCCAGCAGTTTTAACAGAGCTGAAGCTTTCTTT
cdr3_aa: CASSFNRAEAFF

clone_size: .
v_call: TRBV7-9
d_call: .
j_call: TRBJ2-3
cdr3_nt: TGTGCCAGCAGCTTAGAATCCCCCACAGATACGCAGTATTTT
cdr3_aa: CASSLESPTDTQYF

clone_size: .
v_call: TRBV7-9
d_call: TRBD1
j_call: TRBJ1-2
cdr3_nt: TGTGCCAGCAGCTCTGGGACAGGCCGCTTTGGCTACACCTTC
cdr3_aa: CASSSGTGRFGYTF

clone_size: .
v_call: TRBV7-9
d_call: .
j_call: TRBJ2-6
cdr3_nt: TGTGCCAGCAGCTTACGACCGGGAGAGAACTCTGGGGCCAACGTCCTGACTTTC
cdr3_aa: CASSLRPGENSGANVLTF

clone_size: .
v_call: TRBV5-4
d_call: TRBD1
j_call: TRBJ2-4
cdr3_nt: TGTGCCAGCAGCTCCGACAGGGGGGGGGCCAAAAACATTCAGTACTTC
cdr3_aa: CASSSDRGGAKNIQYF

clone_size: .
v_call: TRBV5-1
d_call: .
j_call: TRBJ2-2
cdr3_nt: TGCGCCAGCAGCTTGGAGGGAAACACCGGGGAGCTGTTTTTT
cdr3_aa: CASSLEGNTGELFF

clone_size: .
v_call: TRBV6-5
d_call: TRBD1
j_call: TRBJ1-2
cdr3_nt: TGTGCCAGCAGCGCTGGGACAGCCGGTGGCTACACCTTC
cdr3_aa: CASSAGTAGGYTF

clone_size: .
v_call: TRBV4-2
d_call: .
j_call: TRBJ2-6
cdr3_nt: TGTGCCAGCAGCCAAGACTCGGGCCGAGCCAACGTCCTGACTTTC
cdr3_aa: CASSQDSGRANVLTF

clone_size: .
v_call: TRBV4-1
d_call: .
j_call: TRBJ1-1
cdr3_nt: TGCGCCAGCAGCCAAGAGCCGGGACGAGATTACACTGAAGCTTTCTTT
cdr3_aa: CASSQEPGRDYTEAFF

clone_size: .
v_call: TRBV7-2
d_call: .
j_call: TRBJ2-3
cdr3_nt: TGTGCCAGCAGCCCCTTGCCGGGTCGCACAGATACGCAGTATTTT
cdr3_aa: CASSPLPGRTDTQYF

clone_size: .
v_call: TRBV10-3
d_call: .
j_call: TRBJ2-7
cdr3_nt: TGTGCCATCAGTGAGGTTAGAGGGGTCGAGCAGTACTTC
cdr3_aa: CAISEVRGVEQYF

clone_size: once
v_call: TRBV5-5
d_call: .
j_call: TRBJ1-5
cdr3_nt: TGTGCCAGCAGCCGAGGGCCCTATAGCAATCAGCCCCAGCATTTT
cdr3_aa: CASSRGPYSNQPQHF

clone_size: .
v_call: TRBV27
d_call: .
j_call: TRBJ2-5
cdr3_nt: TGTGCCAGCAGTTTATGGAGCCTGGCAGGAGAGACCCAGTACTTC
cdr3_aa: CASSLWSLAGETQYF

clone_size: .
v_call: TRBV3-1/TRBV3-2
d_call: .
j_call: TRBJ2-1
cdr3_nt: TGTGCCAGCAGCCGATTGACAGTCAATGAGCAGTTCTTC
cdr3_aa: CASSRLTVNEQFF

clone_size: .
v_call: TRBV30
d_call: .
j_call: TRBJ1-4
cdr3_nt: TGTGCCTGGGGGACCTTGGAAGAAAAACTGTTTTTT
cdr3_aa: CAWGTLEEKLFF

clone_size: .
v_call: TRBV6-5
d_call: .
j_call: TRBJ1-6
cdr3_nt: TGTGCCAGCAGGCGCAACTCACCCCTCCACTTT
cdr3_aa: CASRRNSPLHF

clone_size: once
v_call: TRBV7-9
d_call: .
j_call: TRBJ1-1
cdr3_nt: TGTGCCAGCAGCTTAACTGGGCGGAGGGCTCAAAGCACTGAAGCTTTCTTT
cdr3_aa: CASSLTGRRAQSTEAFF

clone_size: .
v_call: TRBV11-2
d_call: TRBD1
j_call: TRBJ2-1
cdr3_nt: TGTGCCAGCAGCCCGGGACAGGGGTTCAATGAGCAGTTCTTC
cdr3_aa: CASSPGQGFNEQFF

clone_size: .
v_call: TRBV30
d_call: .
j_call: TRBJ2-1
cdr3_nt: TGTGCCTGGAGTGGCGGACCGTACAATGAGCAGTTCTTC
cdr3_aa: CAWSGGPYNEQFF

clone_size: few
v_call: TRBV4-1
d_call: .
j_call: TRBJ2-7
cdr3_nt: TGCGCCAGCAGCCAAACCCCACCCGGGGGCCCTAAGGAGCAGTACTTC
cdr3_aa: CASSQTPPGGPKEQYF

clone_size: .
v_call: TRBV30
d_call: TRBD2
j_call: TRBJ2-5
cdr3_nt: TGTGCCTGGAGAGTTGACGGGAGGGAGACCCAGTACTTC
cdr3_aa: CAWRVDGRETQYF

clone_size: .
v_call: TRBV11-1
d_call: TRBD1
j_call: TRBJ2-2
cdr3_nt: TGTGCCAGCAGCTTCTCTCTCGCAGGGGGAGCCGGGGAGCTGTTTTTT
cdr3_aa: CASSFSLAGGAGELFF

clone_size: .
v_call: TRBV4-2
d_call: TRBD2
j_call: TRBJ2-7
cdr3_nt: TGTGCCAGCAGCCAAGGGCGGGAGCCAGCCTACGAGCAGTACTTC
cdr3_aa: CASSQGREPAYEQYF

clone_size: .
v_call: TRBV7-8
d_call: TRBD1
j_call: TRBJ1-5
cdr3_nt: TGTGCCAGCAGCGCGAACAGGGGGAATCAGCCCCAGCATTTT
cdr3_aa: CASSANRGNQPQHF

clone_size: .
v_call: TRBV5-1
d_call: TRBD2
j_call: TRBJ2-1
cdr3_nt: TGCGCCAGCAGCTTGGCCACTAGCGGGGGTGAGCAGTTCTTC
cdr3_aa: CASSLATSGGEQFF

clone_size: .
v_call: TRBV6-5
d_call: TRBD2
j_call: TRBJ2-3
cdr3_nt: TGTGCCATCAATAGCGGGTACACAGATACGCAGTATTTT
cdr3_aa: CAINSGYTDTQYF

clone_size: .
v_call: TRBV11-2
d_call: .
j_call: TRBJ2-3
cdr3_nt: TGTGCCAGCAGCTTAGCTCGCAGCACAGATACGCAGTATTTT
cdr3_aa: CASSLARSTDTQYF

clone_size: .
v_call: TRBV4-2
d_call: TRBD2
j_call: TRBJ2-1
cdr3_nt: TGTGCCAGCAGCCAAGGGGTCAGTACTAGCGGGAGAAATGAGCAGTTCTTC
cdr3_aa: CASSQGVSTSGRNEQFF

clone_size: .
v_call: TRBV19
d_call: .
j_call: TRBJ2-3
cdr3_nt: TGTGCCAGTAGTATAGAGAGTAGATCAGCGCAGTATTTT
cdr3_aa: CASSIESRSAQYF

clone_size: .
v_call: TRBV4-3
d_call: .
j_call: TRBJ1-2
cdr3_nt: TGCGCCAGCAGCCAAGATCGGGGGTACGGTGGCTACACCTTC
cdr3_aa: CASSQDRGYGGYTF

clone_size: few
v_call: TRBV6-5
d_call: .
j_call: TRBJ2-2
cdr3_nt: TGTGCCAGCACCGCCGGCGACACCGGGGAGCTGTTTTTT
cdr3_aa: CASTAGDTGELFF

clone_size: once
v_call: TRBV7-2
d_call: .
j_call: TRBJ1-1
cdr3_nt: TGTGCCAGCAGCTTAGCCGGTCAAGGGAACACTGAAGCTTTCTTT
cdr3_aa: CASSLAGQGNTEAFF

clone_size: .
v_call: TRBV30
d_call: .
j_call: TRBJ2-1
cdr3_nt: TGTGCCTGGGCTCCAACAGGGATTCGCGAGCAGTTCTTC
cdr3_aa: CAWAPTGIREQFF

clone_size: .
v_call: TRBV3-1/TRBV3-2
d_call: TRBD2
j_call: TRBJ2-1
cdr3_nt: TGTGCCAGCAGCCAAGTTAGTACTAGCGGGAGTTCCTACAATGAGCAGTTCTTC
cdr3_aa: CASSQVSTSGSSYNEQFF

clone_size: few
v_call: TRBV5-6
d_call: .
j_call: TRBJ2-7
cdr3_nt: TGTGCCAGCAGCTCGACAGGACGCTACGAGCAGTACTTC
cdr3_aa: CASSSTGRYEQYF

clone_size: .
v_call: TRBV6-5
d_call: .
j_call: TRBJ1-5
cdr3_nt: TGTGCCAGCAGGGACTACAAGGGTAGCAATCAGCCCCAGCATTTT
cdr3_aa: CASRDYKGSNQPQHF